This TCR beta chain was recovered during a study of post-analysis software for immune sequencing data (dated by TCRdb to the mid-2010s). Study-level background: The recorded disease courses included relapsing-remitting, secondary progressive and progressive-relapsing multiple sclerosis, and some patients had no subtype annotation. The patient repertoires were set against around ten previously published healthy control repertoires from donors whose ages ranged from roughly 6 to 25 years. A subset of samples was prepared in parallel using single-end sample barcoding, then pooled and co-amplified after Illumina adapter ligation. General conclusions and limits of the study: The multiple sclerosis patient group was slightly younger than the control group. Direct clustering with F measure revealed strong co-clustering of samples prepared in the same batch, which led to a batch-effect correction. Compared with controls, multiple sclerosis patients had significantly lower normalized Chao1 diversity, a finding suggesting substantial peripheral T-cell clonal expansion. About five TRBV segments, including TRBV5-6, TRBV5-1 and TRBV20-1, were significantly more frequent in patients than controls.

To demonstrate the VDJtools post-analysis software, the study profiled TCR beta repertoires from the peripheral blood of about 13 young patients with multiple sclerosis. The multiple sclerosis patients were children and adolescents ranging in age from roughly 6 to 15 years. Library creation used PCR. The listed sequencing device is Illumina HiSeq 2500. Unique molecular identifiers were incorporated into TCR beta cDNA libraries to reduce PCR and sequencing biases. Roughly 500,000 cDNA molecules were obtained for every 1 to 10 million input T cells, so each molecule roughly corresponded to one T cell. The same protocol used for the earlier healthy control dataset was applied to prepare and sequence the patient libraries. Within a given batch, samples were prepared together, multiplexed and sequenced on the same HiSeq lane. Processing in the source paper ran as follows. Raw barcoded reads were processed with MIGEC, discarding single-read molecular identifier groups before consensus assembly and CDR3 extraction. Clonotype tables were post-analysed with VDJtools, normalizing diversity by down-sampling all datasets to the smallest sample size. To correct batch-related cross-sample contamination, repertoire overlap clustering matched CDR3 amino acid sequences but not nucleotide sequences. In-frame beta chains were kept once TCRdb had trimmed the public reads at Q25 with fastp and called clones with MiXCR. Rows with a matching CDR3 protein are joined into one entry that keeps the most common DNA and genes. Here the V and J calls rest on TCRdb's processing, not on the authors' analysis. Within this sample are approximately 660,000 distinct CDR3 sequences, with approximately 60% of them counted one time only. Over 9% of the sample rests with the top ten.

The CDR3 numbers 11 residues from cysteine through phenylalanine. Of all the DNA, just the CDR3 is kept, 33 bases in frame from base 1. In the germline V gene (reference sequence), CDR1 corresponds to SEHNR and CDR2 to FQNEAQ. V and J are trimmed by 4 bases and 14 bases, and the gene matches miss 2 bases of the junction. With regard to this clonotype: Its recognized antigen is unknown. The sample holds no much larger clone one base away, and base qualities are not on file.

Sequencing used blood. The receptor comes from a girl aged 2 to 9 with multiple sclerosis. The V gene is TRBV7-9 and the J gene is TRBJ1-6, with TRBD1 matching 7 junction bases. At the DNA level, the sequence is TGTGCCAGCAGCTCAGGGGGAACCCTCCACTTT. Its protein is CASSSGGTLHF.